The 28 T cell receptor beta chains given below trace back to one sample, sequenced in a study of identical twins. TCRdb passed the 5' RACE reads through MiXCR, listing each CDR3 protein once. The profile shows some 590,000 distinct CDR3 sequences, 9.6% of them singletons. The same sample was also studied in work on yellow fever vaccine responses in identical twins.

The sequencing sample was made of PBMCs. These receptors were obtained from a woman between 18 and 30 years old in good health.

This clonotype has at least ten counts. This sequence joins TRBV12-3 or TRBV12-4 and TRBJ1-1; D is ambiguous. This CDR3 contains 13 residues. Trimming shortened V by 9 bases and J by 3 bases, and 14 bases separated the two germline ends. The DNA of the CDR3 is TGTGCCAGTCTTGCGAGGCCGGACACTGAAGCTTTCTTT. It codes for CASLARPDTEAFF.

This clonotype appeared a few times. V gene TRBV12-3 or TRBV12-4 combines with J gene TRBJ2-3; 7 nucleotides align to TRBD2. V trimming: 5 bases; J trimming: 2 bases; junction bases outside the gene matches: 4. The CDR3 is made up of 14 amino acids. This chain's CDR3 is CASSQGLTTDTQYF. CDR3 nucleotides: TGTGCCAGCAGTCAGGGACTAACCACAGATACGCAGTATTTT.

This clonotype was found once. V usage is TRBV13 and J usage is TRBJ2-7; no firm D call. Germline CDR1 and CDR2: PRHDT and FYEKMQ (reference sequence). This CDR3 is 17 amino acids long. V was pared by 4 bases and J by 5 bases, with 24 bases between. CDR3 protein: CASSSRVSPDPGDEQYF. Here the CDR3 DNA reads TGTGCCAGCAGCTCACGGGTCTCTCCAGACCCTGGGGACGAGCAGTACTTC.

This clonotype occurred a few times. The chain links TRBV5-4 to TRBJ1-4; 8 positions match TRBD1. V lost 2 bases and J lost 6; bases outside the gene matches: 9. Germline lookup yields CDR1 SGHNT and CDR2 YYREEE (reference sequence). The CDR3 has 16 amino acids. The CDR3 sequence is CASSLPRPGQDEKLFF. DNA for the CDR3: TGTGCCAGCAGCTTACCTCGACCGGGACAGGATGAAAAACTGTTTTTT.

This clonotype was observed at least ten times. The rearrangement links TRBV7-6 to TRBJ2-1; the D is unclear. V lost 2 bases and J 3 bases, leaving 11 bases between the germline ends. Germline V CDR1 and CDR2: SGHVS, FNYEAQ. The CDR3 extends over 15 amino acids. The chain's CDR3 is CASSLRVEHYNEQFF. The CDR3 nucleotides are TGTGCCAGCAGCTTACGGGTAGAACACTACAATGAGCAGTTCTTC.

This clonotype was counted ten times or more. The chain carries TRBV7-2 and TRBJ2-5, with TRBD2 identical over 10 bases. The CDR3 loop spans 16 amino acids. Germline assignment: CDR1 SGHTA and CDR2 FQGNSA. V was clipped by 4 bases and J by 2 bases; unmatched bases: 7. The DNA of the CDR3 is TGTGCCAGCAGCTCCAAGCGGGGGGGCCGACAAGAGACCCAGTACTTC. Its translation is CASSSKRGGRQETQYF.

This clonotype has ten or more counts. The CDR3 DNA is TGCAGTCGTCTCCCGTTCACAGGGGGATCCGACCAGTACTTC. This translates into CSRLPFTGGSDQYF. The chain recombines TRBV20-1 with TRBJ2-5; TRBD1 matches at 8 bases. This CDR3 is 14 amino acids long. From germline, CDR1 is DFQATT and CDR2 SNEGSKA (reference sequence). V lost 8 bases, J lost 10 bases, and 18 bases stayed unmatched.

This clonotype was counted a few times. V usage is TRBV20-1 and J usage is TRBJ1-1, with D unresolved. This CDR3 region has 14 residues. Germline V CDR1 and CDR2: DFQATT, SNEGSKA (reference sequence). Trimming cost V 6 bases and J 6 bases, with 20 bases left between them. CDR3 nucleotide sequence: TGCAGTGCGGTCAGACACTCCCTTCCCGCTGAAGCTTTCTTT. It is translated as CSAVRHSLPAEAFF.

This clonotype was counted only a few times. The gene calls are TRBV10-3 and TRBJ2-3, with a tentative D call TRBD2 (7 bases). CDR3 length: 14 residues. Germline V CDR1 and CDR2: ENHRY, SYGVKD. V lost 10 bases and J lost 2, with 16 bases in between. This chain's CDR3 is CATRAGANTDTQYF. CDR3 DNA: TGTGCCACGCGGGCGGGGGCCAACACAGATACGCAGTATTTT.

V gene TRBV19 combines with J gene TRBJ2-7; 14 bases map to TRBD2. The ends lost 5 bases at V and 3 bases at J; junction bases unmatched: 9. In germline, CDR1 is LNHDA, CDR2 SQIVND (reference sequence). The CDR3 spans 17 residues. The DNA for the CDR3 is TGTGCCAGTAGTCGGGGGACTAGCGGGAGCGGCCGCTACGAGCAGTACTTC. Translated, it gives CASSRGTSGSGRYEQYF.

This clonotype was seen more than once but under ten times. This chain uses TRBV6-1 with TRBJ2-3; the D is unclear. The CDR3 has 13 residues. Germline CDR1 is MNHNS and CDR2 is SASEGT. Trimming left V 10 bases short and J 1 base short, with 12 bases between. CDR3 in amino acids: CATRHTGTDTQYF. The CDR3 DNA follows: TGTGCCACTAGACATACGGGCACAGATACGCAGTATTTT.

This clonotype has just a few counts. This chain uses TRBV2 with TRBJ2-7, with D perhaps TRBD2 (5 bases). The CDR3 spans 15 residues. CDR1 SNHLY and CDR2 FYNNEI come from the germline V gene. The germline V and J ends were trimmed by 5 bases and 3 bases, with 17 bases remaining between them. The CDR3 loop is CASSPGELVVYEQYF. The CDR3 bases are TGTGCCAGCAGTCCAGGCGAACTAGTGGTCTACGAGCAGTACTTC.

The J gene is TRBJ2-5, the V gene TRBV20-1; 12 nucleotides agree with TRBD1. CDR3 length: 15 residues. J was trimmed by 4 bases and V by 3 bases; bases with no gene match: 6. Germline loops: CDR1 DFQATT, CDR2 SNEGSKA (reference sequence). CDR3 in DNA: TGCAGTGCTAGGGGGACAGGGGGCCTGGTAGAGACCCAGTACTTC. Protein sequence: CSARGTGGLVETQYF.

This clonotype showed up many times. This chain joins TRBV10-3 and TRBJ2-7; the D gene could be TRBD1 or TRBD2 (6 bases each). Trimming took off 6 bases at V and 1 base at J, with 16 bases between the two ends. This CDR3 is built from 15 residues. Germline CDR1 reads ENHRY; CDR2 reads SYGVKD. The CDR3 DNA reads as TGTGCCATCAGGGGGCGCGGGGACACATCCTACGAGCAGTACTTC. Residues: CAIRGRGDTSYEQYF.

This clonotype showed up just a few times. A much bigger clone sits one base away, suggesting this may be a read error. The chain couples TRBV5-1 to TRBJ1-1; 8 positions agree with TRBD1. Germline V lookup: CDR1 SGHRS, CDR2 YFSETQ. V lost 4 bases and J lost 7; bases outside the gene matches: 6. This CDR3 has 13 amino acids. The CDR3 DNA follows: TGCGCCAGCAGCCCAGGGGGCTGCGGTGAAGCTTTCTTT. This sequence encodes CASSPGGCGEAFF.

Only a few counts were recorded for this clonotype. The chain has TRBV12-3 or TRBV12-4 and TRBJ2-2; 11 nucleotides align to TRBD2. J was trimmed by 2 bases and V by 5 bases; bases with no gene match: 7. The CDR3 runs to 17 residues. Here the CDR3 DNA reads TGTGCCAGCAGTCCAACCGGGACTAGCGGAAACACCGGGGAGCTGTTTTTT. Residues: CASSPTGTSGNTGELFF.

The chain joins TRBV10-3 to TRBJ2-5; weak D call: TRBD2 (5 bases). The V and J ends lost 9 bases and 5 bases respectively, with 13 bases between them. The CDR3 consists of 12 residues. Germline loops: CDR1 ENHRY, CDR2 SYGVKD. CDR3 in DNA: TGTGCCATTTCTGTCTCGGGGGAGACCCAGTACTTC. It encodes CAISVSGETQYF.

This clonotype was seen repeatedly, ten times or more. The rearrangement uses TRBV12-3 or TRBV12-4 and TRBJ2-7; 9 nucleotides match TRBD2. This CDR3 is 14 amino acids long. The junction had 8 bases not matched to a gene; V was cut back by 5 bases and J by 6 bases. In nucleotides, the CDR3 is TGTGCCAGCAGTGCGGGAGGGGAAGGTATCGAGCAGTACTTC. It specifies CASSAGGEGIEQYF.

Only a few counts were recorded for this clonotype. The chain's CDR3 is CAWSVQGHPGQPQHF. The CDR3 nucleotides are TGTGCCTGGAGTGTCCAGGGACACCCCGGTCAGCCCCAGCATTTT. J is TRBJ1-5 and V is TRBV30, with a possible D match to TRBD1 (6 bases). V lost 0 bases and J lost 6, with 15 bases in between. This CDR3 region has 15 residues. From germline, CDR1 is GTSNPN and CDR2 SVGIG (reference sequence).

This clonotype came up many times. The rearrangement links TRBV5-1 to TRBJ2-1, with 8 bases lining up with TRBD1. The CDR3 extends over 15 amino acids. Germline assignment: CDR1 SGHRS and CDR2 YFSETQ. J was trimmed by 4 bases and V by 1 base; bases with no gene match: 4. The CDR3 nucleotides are TGCGCCAGCAGCTTGCAGGGGGCTAATTACAATGAGCAGTTCTTC. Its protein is CASSLQGANYNEQFF.

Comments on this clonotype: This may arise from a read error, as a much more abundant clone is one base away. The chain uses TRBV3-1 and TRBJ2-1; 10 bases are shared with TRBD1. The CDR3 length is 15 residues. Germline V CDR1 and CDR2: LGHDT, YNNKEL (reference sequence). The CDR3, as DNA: TGTGCCAGCAGAGCGTGGGACAGGGGATACAATGAGCAGATCTTC. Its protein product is CASRAWDRGYNEQIF.

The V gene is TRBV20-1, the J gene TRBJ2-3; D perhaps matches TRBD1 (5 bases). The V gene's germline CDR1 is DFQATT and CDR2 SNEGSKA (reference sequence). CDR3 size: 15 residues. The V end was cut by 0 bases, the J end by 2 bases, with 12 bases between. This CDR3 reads CSARERGTVTDTQYF. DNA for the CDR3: TGCAGTGCTAGAGAAAGGGGAACCGTCACAGATACGCAGTATTTT.

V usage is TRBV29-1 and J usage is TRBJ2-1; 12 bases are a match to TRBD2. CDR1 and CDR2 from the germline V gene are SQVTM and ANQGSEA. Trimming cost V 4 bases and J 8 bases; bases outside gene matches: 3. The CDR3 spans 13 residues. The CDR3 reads CSVALAGGYEQFF. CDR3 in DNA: TGCAGCGTTGCACTAGCGGGAGGATATGAGCAGTTCTTC.

CDR3 nucleotides: TGTGCCAGCAGCTTGCCGGCGGATAGCTCCTACAATGAGCAGTTCTTC. Its translation: CASSLPADSSYNEQFF. The chain employs TRBV5-6 and TRBJ2-1; D unresolved. Looked up from germline, CDR1 is SGHDT and CDR2 is YYEEEE. V lost 1 base and J lost 0, with 11 bases in between. This CDR3 has 16 residues.

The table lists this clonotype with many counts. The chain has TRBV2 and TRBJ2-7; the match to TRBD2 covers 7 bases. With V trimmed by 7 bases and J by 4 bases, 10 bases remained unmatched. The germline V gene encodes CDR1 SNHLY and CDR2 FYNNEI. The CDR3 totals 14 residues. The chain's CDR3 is CASTSAGVSYEQYF. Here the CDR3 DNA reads TGTGCCAGCACCTCGGCGGGAGTTTCGTACGAGCAGTACTTC.

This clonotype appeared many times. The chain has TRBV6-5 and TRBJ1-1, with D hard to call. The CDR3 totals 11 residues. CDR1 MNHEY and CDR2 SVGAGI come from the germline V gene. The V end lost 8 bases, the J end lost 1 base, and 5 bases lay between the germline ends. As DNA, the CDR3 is TGTGCCAGCTTGAGGAACACTGAAGCTTTCTTT. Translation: CASLRNTEAFF.

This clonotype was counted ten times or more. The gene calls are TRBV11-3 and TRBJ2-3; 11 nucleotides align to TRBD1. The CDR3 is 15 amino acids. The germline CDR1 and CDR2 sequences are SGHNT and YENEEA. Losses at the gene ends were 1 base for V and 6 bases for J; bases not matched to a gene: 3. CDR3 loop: CASSLGTGGADTQYF. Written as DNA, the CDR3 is TGTGCCAGCAGCTTAGGGACAGGGGGCGCGGATACGCAGTATTTT.

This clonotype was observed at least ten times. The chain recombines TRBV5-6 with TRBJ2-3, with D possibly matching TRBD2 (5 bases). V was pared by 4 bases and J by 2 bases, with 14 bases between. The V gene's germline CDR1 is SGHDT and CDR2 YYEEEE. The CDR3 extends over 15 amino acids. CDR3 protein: CASSPLLVSTDTQYF. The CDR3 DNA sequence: TGTGCCAGCAGCCCGTTACTAGTATCCACAGATACGCAGTATTTT.